One sample yielded the 21 T cell receptor beta chains listed below, sequenced in a study of CD8+ T cells in alopecia areata. Following RNA extraction, reverse transcription yielded cDNA that acted as the sequencing template. TCRdb keeps only in-frame clones here, not all; method: immunoSEQ multiplex PCR. The sample lists roughly 98,000 clones; roughly 64% were seen once. Treatment given: oral pan-JAK inhibitor, 5-10 mg twice daily. This specimen was CD8+ T cells sorted from blood, taken at week 4, from a patient treated with tofacitinib. Every receptor here comes from a human donor with alopecia areata.

The V gene is TRBV27, the J gene TRBJ2-3; TRBD1 matches 7 bases. This CDR3 is 14 amino acids long. Germline V gene lookup returns CDR1 MNHEY and CDR2 SMNVEV (reference sequence). Trimming took 6 bases from V and 0 from J; bases not matched to a gene: 3. This chain's CDR3 is CASSPTGSTDTQYF. The CDR3 nucleotides are TGTGCCAGCAGCCCGACAGGGAGCACAGATACGCAGTATTTT.

This clone has just a few counts. The chain employs TRBV30 and TRBJ2-1, with D tentatively TRBD2 (6 bases). Trimming left V 4 bases short and J 2 bases short, with 15 bases between. This CDR3 is built from 15 residues. In germline, CDR1 is GTSNPN, CDR2 SVGIG (reference sequence). This CDR3 reads CAWNAGRGAYNEQFF. CDR3 nucleotide sequence: TGTGCCTGGAACGCGGGACGGGGCGCCTACAATGAGCAGTTCTTC.

This clone was observed a few times. V is TRBV5-1 and J is TRBJ1-1, with D unresolved. Between the trimmed V and J ends, which lost 0 bases and 1 base, there was a span of 10 bases. This CDR3 region has 15 residues. Germline loops: CDR1 SGHRS, CDR2 YFSETQ. In DNA form, the CDR3 reads TGCGCCAGCAGCTTGGAGCGGGTCGGGAACACTGAAGCTTTCTTT. It encodes CASSLERVGNTEAFF.

This clone was counted once. V and J are TRBV4-2 and TRBJ2-2; no reliable D call. The V gene's germline CDR1 is LGHNA and CDR2 YNFKEQ. Deletions cut 0 bases from V and 0 bases from J, with 8 bases between. The CDR3 has 16 residues. The CDR3, as DNA: TGTGCCAGCAGCCAAGAGGTGGGATCGAACACCGGGGAGCTGTTTTTT. Amino acids: CASSQEVGSNTGELFF.

The rearrangement uses TRBV29-1 and TRBJ2-1, with 9 bases lining up with TRBD2. The V segment lost 2 bases and the J segment 7 bases; nucleotides outside the gene matches: 12. Germline assignment: CDR1 SQVTM and CDR2 ANQGSEA. The CDR3 consists of 16 residues. The CDR3: CSVESSGGIFTNEQFF. CDR3 nucleotide sequence: TGCAGCGTTGAATCCAGCGGGGGGATCTTTACGAATGAGCAGTTCTTC.

V usage is TRBV27 and J usage is TRBJ2-5; a weak D match, TRBD1 (7 bases). The germline V gene has CDR1 MNHEY and CDR2 SMNVEV (reference sequence). The CDR3 is 13 amino acids. Trimming stripped 5 bases from V and 5 bases from J, with 12 bases between. The CDR3: CASSAGQWETQYF. DNA of the CDR3: TGTGCCAGCAGTGCGGGACAGTGGGAGACCCAGTACTTC.

There are a few counts of this clone. The chain links TRBV2 to TRBJ2-4; possibly TRBD2 for D (6 bases). The CDR3 is 16 amino acids. V lost 0 bases, J lost 1 base, and 10 bases lay in between. Germline V gives CDR1 SNHLY, CDR2 FYNNEI. The CDR3: CASSEAGEAAKNIQYF. The DNA of the CDR3 is TGTGCCAGCAGTGAAGCGGGGGAGGCGGCCAAAAACATTCAGTACTTC. Combining the CDR3 with reference TRBV2 and TRBJ2-4 gives the whole variable domain EPEVTQTPSHQVTQMGQEVILRCVPISNHLYFYWYRQILGQKVEFLVSFYNNEISEKSEIFDDQFSVERPDGSNFTLKIRSTKLEDSAMYFCASSEAGEAAKNIQYFGAGTRLSVL.

This clone was counted only a few times. The CDR3 sequence: CASSFGSSNQPQHF. CDR3 sequence (DNA): TGTGCCAGCAGCTTTGGGAGCAGCAATCAGCCCCAGCATTTT. This rearrangement joins TRBV5-6 to TRBJ1-5; unclear D gene. Germline CDR1 and CDR2: SGHDT and YYEEEE. The length of the CDR3 is 14 residues. Between the trimmed V and J ends, which lost 2 bases and 1 base, there was a span of 7 bases.

The genes are TRBV27 and TRBJ2-1, with 7 bases aligning to TRBD1. The CDR3 is 13 amino acids. CDR1 is MNHEY and CDR2 is SMNVEV in the germline V gene (reference sequence). V dropped 6 bases and J dropped 5; count of bases not matched to a gene: 4. The CDR3, as DNA: TGTGCCAGCAGATACAGGGGCAACAATGAGCAGTTCTTC. Its protein product is CASRYRGNNEQFF.

The chain employs TRBV7-9 and TRBJ2-1; tentatively, D is TRBD1 (6 bases). V was pared by 8 bases and J by 4 bases, with 12 bases between. CDR3 length equals 13 residues. CDR1 is SEHNR and CDR2 is FQNEAQ in the germline V gene (reference sequence). The CDR3 nucleotides are TGTGCCAGCCGAAGGGACAATTACAATGAGCAGTTCTTC. Amino acid sequence: CASRRDNYNEQFF.

DNA for the CDR3: TGTGCCTGGAGTTCCGGGACAGGGGTCTTCTTCTTT. It encodes CAWSSGTGVFFF. The chain joins TRBV30 to TRBJ1-1; 10 bases agree with TRBD1. The CDR3 is 12 residues long. CDR1 GTSNPN and CDR2 SVGIG come from the germline V gene (reference sequence). Losses at the gene ends were 2 bases for V and 14 bases for J; bases not matched to a gene: 8.

The V and J genes are TRBV9 and TRBJ2-1; D ambiguous. The CDR3 totals 12 residues. The V end was cut by 4 bases, the J end by 6 bases, with 8 bases between. Germline V gives CDR1 SGDLS, CDR2 YYNGEE. The CDR3 nucleotides are TGTGCCAGCAGCCCACTGGGCAATGAGCAGTTCTTC. Translated, it gives CASSPLGNEQFF.

This chain connects TRBV7-3 to TRBJ2-5; D possibly corresponds to TRBD1 (5 bases). In germline, CDR1 is SGHTA, CDR2 FQGTGA. V was pared by 4 bases and J by 5 bases, with 11 bases between. The CDR3 length is 13 residues. This chain's CDR3 is CASSSRVSETQYF. The CDR3 nucleotides are TGTGCCAGCAGCTCCAGGGTATCCGAGACCCAGTACTTC.

This clone was observed a few times. The chain couples TRBV28 to TRBJ1-2; 9 bases align to TRBD1. CDR1 and CDR2 (germline): MDHEN, SYDVKM. Germline trimming cut 2 bases from V and 6 bases from J; bases unmatched to any gene: 10. The CDR3 consists of 16 residues. Here the CDR3 reads CASSLTQSGQGNGYTF. In DNA form, the CDR3 reads TGTGCCAGCAGTTTAACTCAATCTGGACAGGGGAATGGCTACACCTTC.

The CDR3 reads CASSWGQGTLYEQYF. CDR3 sequence (DNA): TGCGCCAGCAGCTGGGGACAGGGTACTCTCTACGAGCAGTACTTC. This chain links TRBV5-1 with TRBJ2-7; 9 bases map to TRBD1. Looked up from germline, CDR1 is SGHRS and CDR2 is YFSETQ. J gave up 3 bases and V 3 bases, and 7 bases lay outside the gene matches. CDR3 length equals 15 residues. Complete variable domain (other parts from reference TRBV5-1 and TRBJ2-7): KAGVTQTPRYLIKTRGQQVTLSCSPISGHRSVSWYQQTPGQGLQFLFEYFSETQRNKGNFPGRFSGRQFSNSRSEMNVSTLELGDSALYLCASSWGQGTLYEQYFGPGTRLTVT.

The J gene is TRBJ2-2, the V gene TRBV7-3; D call uncertain. The CDR3 runs 13 residues. Germline assignment: CDR1 SGHTA and CDR2 FQGTGA. Trimming cost V 0 bases and J 5 bases, with 4 bases left between them. CDR3: CASSLTGTGELFF. The CDR3 coding sequence is TGTGCCAGCAGCTTAACCGGGACCGGGGAGCTGTTTTTT.

The gene calls are TRBV29-1 and TRBJ2-7; D is uncertain. The V gene's germline CDR1 is SQVTM and CDR2 ANQGSEA. There are 12 residues in the CDR3. V was trimmed by 4 bases and J by 7 bases, leaving 14 bases between them. CDR3 protein: CSVVSEVGEQYF. The CDR3, as DNA: TGCAGCGTTGTCTCAGAGGTCGGGGAGCAGTACTTC.

The chain couples TRBV29-1 to TRBJ2-7; D is possibly TRBD1 (6 bases). The germline V gene encodes CDR1 SQVTM and CDR2 ANQGSEA. The CDR3 has 15 amino acids. V was cut by 6 bases and J by 4 bases, with 22 bases left in between. CDR3 region: CSVENPSEGEYEQYF. CDR3 nucleotides: TGCAGCGTGGAGAACCCCAGTGAGGGGGAATACGAGCAGTACTTC.

The rearrangement joins TRBV27 to TRBJ2-7, with 11 bases fitting TRBD2. Trimming at V came to 2 bases and at J to 2 bases, leaving 5 bases not matched to a gene. CDR3 length: 16 residues. The V gene's germline CDR1 is MNHEY and CDR2 SMNVEV (reference sequence). CDR3 amino acids: CASSLDGLAGTYEQYF. The CDR3 DNA is TGTGCCAGCAGTTTAGACGGACTAGCGGGCACCTACGAGCAGTACTTC.

The chain links TRBV5-1 to TRBJ2-5; TRBD1 aligns across 7 bases. Germline lookup yields CDR1 SGHRS and CDR2 YFSETQ. V dropped 0 bases and J dropped 2; count of bases not matched to a gene: 10. The CDR3 runs to 17 residues. CDR3 in DNA: TGCGCCAGCAGCTTGGATTTGCGGACAGGCCGACAAGAGACCCAGTACTTC. Residues: CASSLDLRTGRQETQYF. Complete variable domain (other parts from reference TRBV5-1 and TRBJ2-5): KAGVTQTPRYLIKTRGQQVTLSCSPISGHRSVSWYQQTPGQGLQFLFEYFSETQRNKGNFPGRFSGRQFSNSRSEMNVSTLELGDSALYLCASSLDLRTGRQETQYFGPGTRLLVL.

The chain joins TRBV29-1 to TRBJ2-7, with 7 bases identical to TRBD1. This CDR3 is built from 15 residues. V was pared by 2 bases and J by 3 bases, with 10 bases of the junction left unmatched. Germline lookup yields CDR1 SQVTM and CDR2 ANQGSEA. CDR3 protein: CSVEREQGKNYEQYF. The DNA for the CDR3 is TGCAGCGTTGAAAGGGAACAGGGGAAAAACTACGAGCAGTACTTC.